This entry lists 9 T cell receptor beta chains sequenced from one sample in a study of identical twins. Via MiXCR, TCRdb re-called the 5' RACE reads, giving one row per CDR3 protein. The sample yields approximately 700,000 distinct CDR3 sequences, roughly 20% seen once. These same data were also listed under a study on T cells expressing NK-cell markers.

Sample: PBMCs. The receptors were gathered from a woman younger than 30 in good health.

This clonotype was recorded at least ten times. The rearrangement joins TRBV18 to TRBJ2-1; 11 bases match TRBD2. There are 15 residues in the CDR3. Germline loops: CDR1 KGHSH, CDR2 LQKENI. V dropped 2 bases and J dropped 7; count of bases not matched to a gene: 4. CDR3 in amino acids: CASSPRLAGSNEQFF. CDR3 coding DNA: TGTGCCAGCTCACCAAGACTAGCGGGATCAAATGAGCAGTTCTTC.

The CDR3, as DNA: TGCGCCAGCAGCCAAAGACAGGGTGAGCAGTTCTTC. This translates into CASSQRQGEQFF. The rearrangement joins TRBV4-3 to TRBJ2-1; 7 bases are shared with TRBD1. In germline, CDR1 is LGHNA, CDR2 YSLEER. CDR3 size: 12 residues. Germline trimming cut 2 bases from V and 9 bases from J; bases unmatched to any gene: 1.

This rearrangement joins TRBV15 to TRBJ1-2; no clear D gene. In germline, CDR1 is LNHNV, CDR2 YYDKDF (reference sequence). The CDR3 length is 14 residues. Trimming pared 3 bases from V and 4 bases from J, leaving 12 bases between. CDR3 sequence reads: CATSSASGSYGYTF. The DNA of the CDR3 is TGTGCCACCAGCAGCGCATCCGGGAGCTATGGCTACACCTTC.

This clonotype came up many times. The CDR3 sequence is CATSREGSAYNEQFF. CDR3 in DNA: TGTGCCACCAGCAGAGAAGGGTCGGCCTACAATGAGCAGTTCTTC. This chain links TRBV15 with TRBJ2-1; D unresolved. V was clipped by 0 bases and J by 2 bases, with 8 bases between them. CDR1 and CDR2 from the germline V gene are LNHNV and YYDKDF (reference sequence). The CDR3 has 15 amino acids.

This clonotype occurred many times. This chain connects TRBV29-1 to TRBJ1-4; D unresolved. The CDR3 runs to 13 residues. CDR1 and CDR2 (germline): SQVTM, ANQGSEA. The V end was cut by 4 bases, the J end by 4 bases, with 10 bases between. The CDR3 bases are TGCAGCGTTGTCGTGGGTTTTAATGAAAAACTGTTTTTT. Its protein is CSVVVGFNEKLFF.

The chain joins TRBV6-5 to TRBJ2-3; no reliable D call. The V gene's germline CDR1 is MNHEY and CDR2 SVGAGI. The CDR3 is made up of 13 amino acids. Deletions cut 4 bases from V and 2 bases from J, with 7 bases between. The CDR3 is CASSFGVTDTQYF. CDR3 sequence (DNA): TGTGCCAGCAGTTTTGGGGTCACAGATACGCAGTATTTT.

This clonotype was seen at least ten times. The chain has TRBV12-3 or TRBV12-4 and TRBJ2-5; 9 bases are a match to TRBD2. Unmatched junction bases numbered 5, after V lost 6 bases and J lost 0 bases. The CDR3 has 15 amino acids. CDR3 nucleotide sequence: TGTGCCAGCAGCTCTAGCGGGACCTACCAAGAGACCCAGTACTTC. It codes for CASSSSGTYQETQYF.

The CDR3 spells CSAIAGGGTGELFF. The CDR3 coding sequence is TGCAGTGCCATAGCGGGGGGTGGGACCGGGGAGCTGTTTTTT. The V and J genes are TRBV20-1 and TRBJ2-2; 10 positions match TRBD2. Per the germline V gene, CDR1 is DFQATT and CDR2 is SNEGSKA (reference sequence). J lost 5 bases, V lost 6 bases, and 6 bases had no gene match. The CDR3 consists of 14 residues.

The V and J genes are TRBV12-3 or TRBV12-4 and TRBJ2-3; D uncertain. The CDR3 consists of 11 residues. V was pared by 6 bases and J by 7 bases, with 8 bases between. The DNA for the CDR3 is TGTGCCAGCAGGGAACTGAATACGCAGTATTTT. Translating gives CASRELNTQYF.